This T cell receptor (beta chain) was identified during a study of regulatory T cells in long-lasting Graves disease. Study results and caveats: Persistent Graves' patients showed less TCR diversity than newly diagnosed patients showed.

Time point in this sample: persistent/refractory GD, antithyroid drugs over 5 years with positive TRAb. The TCR library was made from RNA that had been extracted from PBMCs in TRIzol. With regard to this clonotype: Its antigen is undetermined.

Researchers made TCR beta libraries by using iRepertoire HTBI primers and running Arm-PCR on CDR3 regions. MiXCR, run by TCRdb on the multiplex PCR reads, gives a single entry per CDR3 protein. The sample has about 470,000 distinct CDR3 sequences, less than 25% seen once. This TCR was recovered from a female donor with Graves disease. The sequenced sample was peripheral blood mononuclear cells (PBMCs), obtained when the disease was refractory, from a patient treated with antithyroid drugs.

The CDR3 sequence is CASSFVEKNTGELFF. DNA for the CDR3: TGCGCCAGCAGCTTCGTGGAAAAGAACACCGGGGAGCTGTTTTTT. V usage is TRBV5-1 and J usage is TRBJ2-2; the D is unclear. The CDR3 consists of 15 residues. The germline V gene has CDR1 SGHRS and CDR2 YFSETQ. The germline V and J ends were trimmed by 2 bases and 1 base, with 9 bases remaining between them.